Described below is a single T cell receptor beta chain sequence and its context. Its antigen has not been determined. The input lacks base qualities; no much larger clone sits a single base away. This sample is part of a study of Graves' ophthalmopathy and Graves' hyperthyroidism (dated by TCRdb to 2016 to 2019). Study-level background: Peripheral blood samples were taken at the time of initial diagnosis, before any treatment was given. The study used TCR beta repertoire signatures to distinguish Graves' ophthalmopathy from Graves' hyperthyroidism and to predict progression to ophthalmopathy. In total, under 150 blood samples were TCR-sequenced: approximately 42 ophthalmopathy, some 75 hyperthyroidism and some 17 hyperthyroidism-to-ophthalmopathy patients. To explore V-J signatures that separate ophthalmopathy from hyperthyroidism, a discovery set of about a hundred patients was enrolled, consisting of about 43 with ophthalmopathy and under 65 with stable hyperthyroidism. The independent validation cohort included 18 to 20 hyperthyroidism patients plus 17 patients who later progressed from hyperthyroidism to ophthalmopathy. In roughly six hyperthyroidism patients, the T-cell repertoire of thyroid tissue was compared with the T-cell repertoire of blood. Once sampling was done, hyperthyroidism patients were given methimazole at a starting dose of 30 mg daily, while ophthalmopathy patients were given high-dose intravenous methylprednisolone.

The germline V gene sets CDR1 to SNHLY and CDR2 to FYNNEI. The CDR3 starts with the cysteine, ends with the phenylalanine, and has 17 residues. Only CDR3 DNA is held: 51 bases, read in frame from base 1. V loses 6 bases at its end and J loses 2 bases; junction bases beyond the gene matches: 8. Ophthalmopathy patients had moderately to severely active disease, Clinical Activity Score of at least 3, NOSPECS grade of at least 4, and disease duration under 3 months. Patients with other autoimmune diseases, uncontrolled infections, pregnancy or lactation were excluded. Diagnosis was based on clinical symptoms, serum thyroxine, TRAb, thyroid ultrasound and orbital computed tomography. Ficoll-Paque density gradient centrifugation was used to isolate PBMCs from 8 to 10 ml of fresh peripheral blood. Total RNA was extracted with Trizol reagent and quality-checked on an Agilent 2100 Bioanalyzer. TCR beta CDR3 regions were amplified from RNA transcripts for repertoire sequencing. The first round was an RT-PCR using HTBI primers with the Qiagen OneStep RT-PCR kit, and this first round was followed by a second-round multiplex PCR, then size selection and purification. Libraries were sequenced paired-end with 100 bp reads on an Illumina HiSeq2000. Under the source paper's analysis protocol: SOAPnuke was used for read processing, and reads with adapters, uncalled bases, a mean Phred below 15, or no exact constant-primer or identifier match were discarded. High-quality paired reads were merged with COPE v1.2.5. Each unique nucleotide sequence was defined as a clonotype, and clonotypes were aligned to IMGT TRB V, D and J references with MiTCR v1.1. The analysis was limited to V-J combinations with a frequency above 0.0001, which together covered roughly 99% of the repertoires. For each V-J combination, a TCR clonal expansion and chaos score was defined as the ratio of F50 clonal expansion to chaos observed in the TCRdist matrix. Welch's t-statistics and random forest were used to reduce the features to about a dozen V-J combinations, which were then used as input to a naive Bayes classifier. The similarity between thyroid and blood repertoires was quantified using the Morisita-Horn index. In-frame beta chains were kept once TCRdb had trimmed the public reads at Q25 with fastp and called clones with MiXCR. Rows with a matching CDR3 protein are joined into one entry that keeps the most common DNA and genes. These V and J calls derive from TCRdb rather than the authors' analysis. The sample contains roughly 700,000 distinct CDR3 sequences, approximately 40% of them found a single time. The top ten clonotypes cover approximately 46% of the sample.

The paper as a whole reports these results and caveats: In validation, the model predicted ophthalmopathy progression with roughly 68% sensitivity and 72% to 80% specificity; 12 predicted patients were CT-confirmed with GO in a median of approximately six months. Ophthalmopathy was separated from stable hyperthyroidism by the 13-signature model with about 89% sensitivity and about 83% specificity in cross-validation and with 80%/75% in the test set. Most expanded thyroid clonotypes with a frequency above 0.001 also appeared in blood, which suggests that blood repertoires may reflect the immune response in the thyroid. Sample size was not statistically predetermined, and group allocation was not concealed from the investigators.

This clonotype originated in an adult man with Graves' ophthalmopathy. The chain is made from TRBV2 and TRBJ2-3, with 13 bases in between that match TRBD2. Sequenced sample: peripheral blood. The nucleotides are TGTGCCAGCAGCGCGACTAGCGGGGGGCCCTACACAGATACGCAGTATTTT. Translated, this is CASSATSGGPYTDTQYF.